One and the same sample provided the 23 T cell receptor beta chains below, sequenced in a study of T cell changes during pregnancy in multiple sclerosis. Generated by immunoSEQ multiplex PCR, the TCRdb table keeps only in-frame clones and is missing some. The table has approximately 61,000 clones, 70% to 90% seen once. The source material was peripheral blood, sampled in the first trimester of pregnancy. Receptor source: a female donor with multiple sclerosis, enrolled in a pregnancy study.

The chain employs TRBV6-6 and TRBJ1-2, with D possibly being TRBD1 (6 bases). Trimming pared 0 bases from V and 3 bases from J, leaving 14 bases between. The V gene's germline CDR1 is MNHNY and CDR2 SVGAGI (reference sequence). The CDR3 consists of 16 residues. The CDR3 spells CASSYSISKGDYGYTF. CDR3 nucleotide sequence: TGTGCCAGCAGTTACTCGATAAGTAAGGGGGACTATGGCTACACCTTC.

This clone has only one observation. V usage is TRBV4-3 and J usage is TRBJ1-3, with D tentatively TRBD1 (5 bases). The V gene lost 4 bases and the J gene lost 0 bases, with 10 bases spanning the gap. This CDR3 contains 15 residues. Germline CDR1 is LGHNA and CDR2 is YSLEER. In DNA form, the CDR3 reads TGCGCCAGCAGCCCCGACGACAGCTCTGGAAACACCATATATTTT. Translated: CASSPDDSSGNTIYF.

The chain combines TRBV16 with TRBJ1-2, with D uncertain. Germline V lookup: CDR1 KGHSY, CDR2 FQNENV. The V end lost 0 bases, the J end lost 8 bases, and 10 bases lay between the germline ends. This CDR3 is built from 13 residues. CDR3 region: CASSQSGGSGYTF. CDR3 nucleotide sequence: TGTGCCAGCAGCCAATCGGGCGGGTCGGGCTACACCTTC.

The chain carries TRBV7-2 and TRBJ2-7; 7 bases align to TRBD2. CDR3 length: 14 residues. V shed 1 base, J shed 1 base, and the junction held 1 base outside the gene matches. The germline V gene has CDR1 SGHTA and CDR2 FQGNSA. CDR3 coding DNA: TGTGCCAGCAGCTTAGGGACTAGTTCCTACGAGCAGTACTTC. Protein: CASSLGTSSYEQYF.

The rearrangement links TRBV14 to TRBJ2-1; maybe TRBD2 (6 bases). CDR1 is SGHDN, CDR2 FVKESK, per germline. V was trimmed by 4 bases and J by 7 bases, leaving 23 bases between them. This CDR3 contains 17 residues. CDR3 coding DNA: TGTGCCAGCAGCCCCCTCGTAGCGACTAGAGCGTTTAATGAGCAGTTCTTC. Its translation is CASSPLVATRAFNEQFF.

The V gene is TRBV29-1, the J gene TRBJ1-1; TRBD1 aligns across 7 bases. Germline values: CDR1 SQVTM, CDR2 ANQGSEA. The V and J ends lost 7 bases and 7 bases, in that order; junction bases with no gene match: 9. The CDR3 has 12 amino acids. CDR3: CSAIQGPREAFF. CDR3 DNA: TGCAGCGCCATACAGGGGCCGCGTGAAGCTTTCTTT.

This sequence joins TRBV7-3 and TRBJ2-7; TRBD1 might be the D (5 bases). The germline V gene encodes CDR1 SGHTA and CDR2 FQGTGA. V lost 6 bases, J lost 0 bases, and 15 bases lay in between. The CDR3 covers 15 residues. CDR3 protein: CASSSGQPGSYEQYF. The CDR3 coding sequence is TGTGCCAGCAGTTCCGGACAACCGGGCTCCTACGAGCAGTACTTC. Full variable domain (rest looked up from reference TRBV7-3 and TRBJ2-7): GAGVSQTPSNKVTEKGKYVELRCDPISGHTALYWYRQSLGQGPEFLIYFQGTGAADDSGLPNDRFFAVRPEGSVSTLKIQRTERGDSAVYLCASSSGQPGSYEQYFGPGTRLTVT.

The CDR3, as DNA: TGTGCCAGCAGCCGCTCGGGGGGGGGCCCTCCTAACTATGGCTACACCTTC. Protein sequence: CASSRSGGGPPNYGYTF. This chain joins TRBV14 and TRBJ1-2; a possible D gene is TRBD1 (6 bases). The V gene's germline CDR1 is SGHDN and CDR2 FVKESK. V dropped 4 bases and J dropped 0 bases, with 18 bases sitting between them. The CDR3 totals 17 residues.

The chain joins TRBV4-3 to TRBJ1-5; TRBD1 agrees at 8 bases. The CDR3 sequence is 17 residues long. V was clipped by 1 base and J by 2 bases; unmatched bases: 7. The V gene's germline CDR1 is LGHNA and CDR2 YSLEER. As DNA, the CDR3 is TGCGCCAGCAGCCAAGGCCTACAGGGGGACGGCAATCAGCCCCAGCATTTT. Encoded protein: CASSQGLQGDGNQPQHF.

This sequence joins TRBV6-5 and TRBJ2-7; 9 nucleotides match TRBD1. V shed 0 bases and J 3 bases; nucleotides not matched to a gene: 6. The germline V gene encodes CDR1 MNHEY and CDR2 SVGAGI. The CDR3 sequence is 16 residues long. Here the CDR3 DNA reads TGTGCCAGCAGTTACTCGGGACAGGGAGATCACTACGAGCAGTACTTC. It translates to CASSYSGQGDHYEQYF.

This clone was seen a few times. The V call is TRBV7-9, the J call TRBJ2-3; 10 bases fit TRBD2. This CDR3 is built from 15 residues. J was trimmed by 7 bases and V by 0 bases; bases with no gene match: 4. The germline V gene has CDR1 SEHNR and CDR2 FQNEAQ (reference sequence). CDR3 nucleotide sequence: TGTGCCAGCAGCTTAGCCGGGACTAGCGCCCATACGCAGTATTTT. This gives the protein CASSLAGTSAHTQYF.

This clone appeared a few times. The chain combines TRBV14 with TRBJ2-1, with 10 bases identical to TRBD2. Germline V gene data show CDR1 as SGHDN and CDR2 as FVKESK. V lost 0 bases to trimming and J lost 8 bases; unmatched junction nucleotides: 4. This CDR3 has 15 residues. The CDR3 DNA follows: TGTGCCAGCAGCCAAGATCGGAGCGGGAGGGATGAGCAGTTCTTC. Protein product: CASSQDRSGRDEQFF.

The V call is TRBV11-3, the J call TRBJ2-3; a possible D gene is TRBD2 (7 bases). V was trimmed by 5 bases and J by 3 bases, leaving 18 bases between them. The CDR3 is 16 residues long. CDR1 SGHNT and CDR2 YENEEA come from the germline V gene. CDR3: CASSRRGGGYTDTQYF. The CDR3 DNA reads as TGTGCCAGCAGCCGAAGGGGGGGCGGGTATACAGATACGCAGTATTTT.

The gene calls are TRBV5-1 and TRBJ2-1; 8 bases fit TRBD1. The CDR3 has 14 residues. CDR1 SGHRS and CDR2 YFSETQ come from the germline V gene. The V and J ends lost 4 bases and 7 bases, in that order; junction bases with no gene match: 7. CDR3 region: CASSPGQAGNEQFF. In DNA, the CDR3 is TGCGCCAGCAGCCCGGGACAGGCTGGGAATGAGCAGTTCTTC.

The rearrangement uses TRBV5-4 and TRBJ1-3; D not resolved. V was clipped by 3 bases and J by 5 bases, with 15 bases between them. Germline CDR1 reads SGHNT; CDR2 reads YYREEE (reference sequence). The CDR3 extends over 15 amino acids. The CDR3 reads CASSSLEGRRNTIYF. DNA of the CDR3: TGTGCCAGCAGCTCCTTGGAAGGGAGACGAAACACCATATATTTT.

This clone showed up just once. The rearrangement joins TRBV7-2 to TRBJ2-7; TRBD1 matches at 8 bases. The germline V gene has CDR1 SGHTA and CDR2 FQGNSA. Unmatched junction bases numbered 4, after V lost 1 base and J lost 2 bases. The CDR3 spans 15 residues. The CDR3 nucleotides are TGTGCCAGCAGCTTAGACGGGACAGGAGCCTACGAGCAGTACTTC. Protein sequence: CASSLDGTGAYEQYF.

The CDR3 protein is CASSPRLAGASSARNEQFF. In DNA form, the CDR3 reads TGTGCCAGCAGCCCTAGACTAGCGGGAGCCTCTAGTGCACGGAATGAGCAGTTCTTC. The chain carries TRBV7-2 and TRBJ2-1; 12 bases agree with TRBD2. The CDR3 has 19 amino acids. Germline assignment: CDR1 SGHTA and CDR2 FQGNSA. The trim removed 5 bases at V and 7 bases at J, leaving 18 bases unmatched.

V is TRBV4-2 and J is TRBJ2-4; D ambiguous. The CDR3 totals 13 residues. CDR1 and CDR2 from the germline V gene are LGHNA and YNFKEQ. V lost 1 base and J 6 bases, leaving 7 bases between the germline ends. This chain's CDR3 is CASSQGQANIQYF. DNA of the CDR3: TGTGCCAGCAGCCAAGGGCAGGCAAACATTCAGTACTTC.

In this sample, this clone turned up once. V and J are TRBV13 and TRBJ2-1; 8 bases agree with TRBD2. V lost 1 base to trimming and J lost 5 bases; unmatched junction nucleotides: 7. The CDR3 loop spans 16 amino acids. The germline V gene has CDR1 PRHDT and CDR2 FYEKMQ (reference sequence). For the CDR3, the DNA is TGTGCCAGCAGCTTAGAGCGTACGGGAGGGCACAATGAGCAGTTCTTC. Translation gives CASSLERTGGHNEQFF.

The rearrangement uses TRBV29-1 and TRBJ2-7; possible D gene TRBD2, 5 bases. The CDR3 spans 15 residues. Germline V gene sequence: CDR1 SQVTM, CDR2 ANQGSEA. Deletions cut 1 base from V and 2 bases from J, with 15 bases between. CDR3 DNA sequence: TGCAGCGTTGAAGGAGGAGCGGATAGCGCCTACGAGCAGTACTTC. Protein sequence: CSVEGGADSAYEQYF.

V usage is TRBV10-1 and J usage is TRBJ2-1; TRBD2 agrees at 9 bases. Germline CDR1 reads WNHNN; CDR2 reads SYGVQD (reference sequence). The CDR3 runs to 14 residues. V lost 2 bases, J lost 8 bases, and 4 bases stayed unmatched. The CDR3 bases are TGCGCCAGCAGTGAGAATAGCGGGAGAGATGAGCAGTTCTTC. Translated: CASSENSGRDEQFF.

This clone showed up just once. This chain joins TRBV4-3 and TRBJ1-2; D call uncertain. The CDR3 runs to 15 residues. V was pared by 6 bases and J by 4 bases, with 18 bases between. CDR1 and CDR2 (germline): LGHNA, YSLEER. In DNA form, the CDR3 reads TGCGCCAGCAGTCCCCAGACCTTCAGCGCCTATGGCTACACCTTC. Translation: CASSPQTFSAYGYTF.

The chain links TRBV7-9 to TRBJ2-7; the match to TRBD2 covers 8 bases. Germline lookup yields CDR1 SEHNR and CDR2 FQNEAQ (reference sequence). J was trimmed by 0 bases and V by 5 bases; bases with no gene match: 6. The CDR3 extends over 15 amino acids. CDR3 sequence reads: CASSPLAGRSYEQYF. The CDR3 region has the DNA TGTGCCAGCAGCCCATTAGCGGGACGCTCCTACGAGCAGTACTTC.